This TCR beta chain is drawn from a study of CD8 T cells in ankylosing spondylitis. Overall study findings and caveats: Clones that were linked to disease were CD8+ and were relatively rare in peripheral blood. Apparently characteristic of ankylosing spondylitis blood was a TCR beta motif (roughly eight highly homologous variants).

One entry per CDR3 protein results from TCRdb running MiXCR on the 5' RACE reads. The data contain roughly 470,000 distinct CDR3 sequences, about 24% of them singletons. The CDR3 length is 14 residues. CDR1 is LNHDA and CDR2 is SQIVND in the germline V gene (reference sequence). After removal of 4 bases from V and 8 bases from J, the junction contained 8 bases not matched to a gene. In the case of this clonotype: Its antigen remains unidentified.

This sequence was found in a male donor with ankylosing spondylitis. V gene TRBV19 combines with J gene TRBJ2-1, with 7 bases matching TRBD1. The sample consisted of blood, either unsorted or a sorted T cell fraction (not recorded which). The CDR3 DNA reads as TGTGCCAGTAGTAGACAGGGTTTCTATGATGAGCAGTTCTTC. This gives the protein CASSRQGFYDEQFF.